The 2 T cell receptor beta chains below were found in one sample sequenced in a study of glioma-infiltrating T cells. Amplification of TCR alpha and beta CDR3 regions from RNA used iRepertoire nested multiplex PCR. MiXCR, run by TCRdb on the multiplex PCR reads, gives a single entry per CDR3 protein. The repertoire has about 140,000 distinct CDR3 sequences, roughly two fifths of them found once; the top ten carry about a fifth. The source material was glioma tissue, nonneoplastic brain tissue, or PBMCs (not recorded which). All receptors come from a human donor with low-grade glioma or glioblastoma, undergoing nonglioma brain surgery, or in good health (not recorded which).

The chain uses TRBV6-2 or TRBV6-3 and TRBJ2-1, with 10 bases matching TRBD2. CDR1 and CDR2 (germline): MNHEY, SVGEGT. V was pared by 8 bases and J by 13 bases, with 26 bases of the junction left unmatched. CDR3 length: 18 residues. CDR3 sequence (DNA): TGTGCCAGCGGTCCATCTCGACTAGCGGGCTTTAAGTTGGAGACCCAGTTCTTC. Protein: CASGPSRLAGFKLETQFF.

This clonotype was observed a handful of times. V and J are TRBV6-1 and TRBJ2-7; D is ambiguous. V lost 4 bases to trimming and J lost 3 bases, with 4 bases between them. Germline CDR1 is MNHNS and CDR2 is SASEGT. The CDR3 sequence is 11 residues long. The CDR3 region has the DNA TGTGCCAGCAGTGGCGTCTACGAGCAGTACTTC. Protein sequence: CASSGVYEQYF.